A single sample is the source of the 15 T cell receptor beta chains below, sequenced in a study of blood T cell repertoires in COVID-19. Sequencing was performed with immunoSEQ multiplex PCR; in TCRdb, only in-frame clones are kept and a portion is missing. The sample contains 50,000 to 60,000 clones, about 87% of which appear only once. Sequences were obtained from peripheral blood. The receptors come from a human donor with active COVID-19. The donor label of this sample is uncertain.

V is TRBV4-3 and J is TRBJ2-1; possibly TRBD2 for D (6 bases). CDR3 length: 15 residues. Trimming removed 4 bases at V and 1 base at J, with 11 bases between. Germline CDR1 is LGHNA and CDR2 is YSLEER. This CDR3 is CASSRLSGSYNEQFF. As DNA, the CDR3 is TGCGCCAGCAGCCGACTCAGCGGGTCCTACAATGAGCAGTTCTTC.

V gene TRBV10-1 combines with J gene TRBJ2-1; D might be TRBD2 (5 bases). Trimming took 0 bases from V and 5 from J, leaving 8 bases between them. The length of the CDR3 is 14 residues. Germline lookup yields CDR1 WNHNN and CDR2 SYGVQD (reference sequence). CDR3 sequence reads: CASSESAADNEQFF. The CDR3 DNA follows: TGCGCCAGCAGTGAGTCAGCGGCCGACAATGAGCAGTTCTTC.

This chain links TRBV7-2 with TRBJ1-4; unclear D gene. Per the germline V gene, CDR1 is SGHTA and CDR2 is FQGNSA. The CDR3 extends over 13 amino acids. Between the trimmed V and J ends, which lost 3 bases and 2 bases, there was a span of 4 bases. CDR3 amino acids: CASSFLTNEKLFF. In DNA, the CDR3 is TGTGCCAGCAGCTTCCTTACTAATGAAAAACTGTTTTTT.

The J gene is TRBJ2-7, the V gene TRBV7-3, with D hard to call. Per the germline V gene, CDR1 is SGHTA and CDR2 is FQGTGA. V was trimmed by 5 bases and J by 4 bases, leaving 3 bases between them. This CDR3 contains 10 residues. The CDR3 loop reads CASSHYEQYF. The DNA for the CDR3 is TGTGCCAGCAGCCATTACGAGCAGTACTTC.

This chain uses TRBV18 with TRBJ1-1; a weak D match, TRBD1 (6 bases). CDR3 length equals 16 residues. Trimming removed 2 bases at V and 1 base at J, with 14 bases between. The V gene's germline CDR1 is KGHSH and CDR2 LQKENI. The CDR3 DNA reads as TGTGCCAGCTCACCATCACAGGGCCGGGGGAACACTGAAGCTTTCTTT. This sequence encodes CASSPSQGRGNTEAFF.

The rearrangement links TRBV27 to TRBJ2-2; D unclear. Germline V lookup: CDR1 MNHEY, CDR2 SMNVEV (reference sequence). The CDR3 is 17 amino acids. Trimming took 5 bases from V and 4 from J, leaving 20 bases between them. The CDR3, as DNA: TGTGCCAGCAGTCCAGAAAACCTCAGGCTCGGCACCGGGGAGCTGTTTTTT. As protein: CASSPENLRLGTGELFF.

The V and J genes are TRBV18 and TRBJ2-7, with 8 bases that match TRBD2. CDR3 length equals 16 residues. Germline V gene lookup returns CDR1 KGHSH and CDR2 LQKENI. V dropped 6 bases and J dropped 0; count of bases not matched to a gene: 10. The CDR3 loop is CASSPSGRPSSYEQYF. DNA of the CDR3: TGTGCCAGCTCTCCTAGCGGGCGTCCAAGCTCCTACGAGCAGTACTTC.

V and J are TRBV6-1 and TRBJ1-5; D remains ambiguous. The CDR3 spans 15 residues. V dropped 2 bases and J dropped 1 base, with 9 bases sitting between them. Germline-derived CDR1 and CDR2 are MNHNS and SASEGT. The CDR3 DNA reads TGTGCCAGCAGTGAAAGGCTAGACAGCAATCAGCCCCAGCATTTT. Its protein product is CASSERLDSNQPQHF.

The chain couples TRBV6-1 to TRBJ2-6, with unresolved D. Germline values: CDR1 MNHNS, CDR2 SASEGT. Trimming stripped 3 bases from V and 4 bases from J, with 4 bases between. The CDR3 runs to 13 residues. The CDR3 bases are TGTGCCAGCAGTGAGTCGGGGGCCAACGTCCTGACTTTC. Its protein product is CASSESGANVLTF.

The chain joins TRBV7-8 to TRBJ2-7, with 10 bases fitting TRBD1. Germline-derived CDR1 and CDR2 are SGHVS and FQNEAQ. This CDR3 contains 16 residues. V dropped 5 bases and J dropped 3; count of bases not matched to a gene: 10. CDR3 DNA sequence: TGTGCCAGCAGCCATTTAGACAGGGGGCGCATCTACGAGCAGTACTTC. Its protein product is CASSHLDRGRIYEQYF.

V and J are TRBV30 and TRBJ2-2; 7 bases are a match to TRBD1. CDR3 length: 15 residues. The V segment lost 1 base and the J segment 5 bases; nucleotides outside the gene matches: 7. From germline, CDR1 is GTSNPN and CDR2 SVGIG (reference sequence). This CDR3 reads CAWSERQGWTGELFF. The DNA of the CDR3 is TGTGCCTGGAGTGAAAGACAGGGATGGACCGGGGAGCTGTTTTTT.

CDR3 sequence (DNA): TGTGCCAGCAGCAAAGACAGGGTCCAAGAGACCCAGTACTTC. Residues: CASSKDRVQETQYF. The J gene is TRBJ2-5, the V gene TRBV6-6; 7 nucleotides agree with TRBD1. Germline CDR1 and CDR2: MNHNY and SVGAGI (reference sequence). V lost 6 bases, J lost 1 base, and 5 bases stayed unmatched. This CDR3 has 14 residues.

This clone came up once. The chain joins TRBV29-1 to TRBJ2-1; a weak D match, TRBD2 (5 bases). Trimming stripped 2 bases from V and 4 bases from J, with 15 bases between. Germline V lookup: CDR1 SQVTM, CDR2 ANQGSEA. This CDR3 comprises 15 residues. The CDR3 nucleotides read TGCAGCGTTGAATTGCCTAGCCCTACTTACAATGAGCAGTTCTTC. Translated, it gives CSVELPSPTYNEQFF.

This sequence joins TRBV28 and TRBJ2-7; a weak D match, TRBD2 (6 bases). With 5 bases removed from V and 4 bases from J, the gap between germline ends came to 15 bases. Germline CDR1 is MDHEN and CDR2 is SYDVKM. CDR3 length: 14 amino acids. The CDR3 DNA is TGTGCCAGCAGTCCCCTTTGGAGGGCATACGAGCAGTACTTC. Translating it yields CASSPLWRAYEQYF.

The rearrangement joins TRBV5-1 to TRBJ1-3; D may be TRBD1 (6 bases). Germline values: CDR1 SGHRS, CDR2 YFSETQ. Trimming pared 0 bases from V and 3 bases from J, leaving 7 bases between. The CDR3 is 14 residues long. The CDR3 region has the DNA TGCGCCAGCAGCTTGGAAGGGGGTGGAAACACCATATATTTT. Amino acid sequence: CASSLEGGGNTIYF.